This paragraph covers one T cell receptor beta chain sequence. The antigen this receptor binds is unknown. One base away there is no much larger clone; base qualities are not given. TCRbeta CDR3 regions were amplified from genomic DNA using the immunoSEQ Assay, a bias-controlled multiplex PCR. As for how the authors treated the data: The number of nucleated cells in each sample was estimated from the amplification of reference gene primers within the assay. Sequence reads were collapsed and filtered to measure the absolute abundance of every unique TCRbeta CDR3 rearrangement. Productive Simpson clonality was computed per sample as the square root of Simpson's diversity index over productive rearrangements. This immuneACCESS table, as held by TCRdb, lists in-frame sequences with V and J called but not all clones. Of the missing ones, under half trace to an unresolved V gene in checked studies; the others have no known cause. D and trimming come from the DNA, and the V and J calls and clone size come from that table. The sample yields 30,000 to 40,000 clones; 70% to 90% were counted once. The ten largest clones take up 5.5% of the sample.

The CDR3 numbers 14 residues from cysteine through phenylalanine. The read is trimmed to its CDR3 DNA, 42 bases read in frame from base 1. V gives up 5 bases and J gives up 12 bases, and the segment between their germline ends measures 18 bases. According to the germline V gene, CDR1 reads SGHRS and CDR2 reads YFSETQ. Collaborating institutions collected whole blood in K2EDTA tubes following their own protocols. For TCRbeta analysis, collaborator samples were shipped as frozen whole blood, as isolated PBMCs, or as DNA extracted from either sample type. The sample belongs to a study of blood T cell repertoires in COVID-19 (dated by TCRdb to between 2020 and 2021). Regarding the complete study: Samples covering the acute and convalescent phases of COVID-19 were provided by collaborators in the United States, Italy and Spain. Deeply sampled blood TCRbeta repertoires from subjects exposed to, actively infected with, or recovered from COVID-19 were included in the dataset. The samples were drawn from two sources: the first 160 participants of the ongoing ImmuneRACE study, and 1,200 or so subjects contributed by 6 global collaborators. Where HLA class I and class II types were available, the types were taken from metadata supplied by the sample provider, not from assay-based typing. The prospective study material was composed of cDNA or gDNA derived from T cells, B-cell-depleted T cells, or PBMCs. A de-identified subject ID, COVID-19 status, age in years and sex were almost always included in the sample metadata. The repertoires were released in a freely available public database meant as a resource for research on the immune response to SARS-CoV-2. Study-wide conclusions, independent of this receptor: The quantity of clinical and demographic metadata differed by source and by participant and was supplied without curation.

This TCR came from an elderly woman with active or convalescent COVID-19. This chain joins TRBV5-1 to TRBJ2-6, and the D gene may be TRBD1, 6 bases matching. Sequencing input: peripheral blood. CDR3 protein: CASREQGLVSVLTF. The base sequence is TGCGCCAGCAGGGAACAGGGATTGGTCTCCGTCCTGACTTTC. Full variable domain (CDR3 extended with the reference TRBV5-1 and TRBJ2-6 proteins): KAGVTQTPRYLIKTRGQQVTLSCSPISGHRSVSWYQQTPGQGLQFLFEYFSETQRNKGNFPGRFSGRQFSNSRSEMNVSTLELGDSALYLCASREQGLVSVLTFGAGSRLTVL.